The source of this T cell receptor (beta chain) is a study of shared clonotypes between healthy human individuals. Study overall: CD8 memory received one plate per donor, CD8 naive two, CD4 memory three and CD4 naive three. Study findings and constraints: A handful of donors shared around 5% of their naive CD4 clonotypes.

Germline CDR1 reads SGHKS; CDR2 reads YYEKEE (reference sequence). V lost 3 bases to trimming and J lost 13 bases, with 16 bases between them. The CDR3 consists of 13 residues. Of note for this clone: What it binds is unknown.

Profiling relied on immunoSEQ multiplex PCR, and the TCRdb table lists in-frame clones only, not all of them. The table includes some 2,100,000 clones, about 94% detected once. The sample comprised naive CD4+ T cells sorted from blood. Subset meaning: CD45RA+ positively selected. This clonotype originated in a man younger than 30 in good health. V usage is TRBV5-5 and J usage is TRBJ1-4, with D perhaps TRBD1 (6 bases). This chain's CDR3 is CASSWDPGDTLFF. The CDR3 nucleotides read TGTGCCAGCAGCTGGGATCCTGGGGACACACTGTTTTTT.